The rows below give T cell receptor beta chains drawn from one sample of a study of blood T cell repertoires in COVID-19. Here immunoSEQ multiplex PCR was the method, and the copy in TCRdb shows in-frame clones only, minus some. The sample carries 160,000 or so clones, about 88% recorded once. Sequencing was carried out using peripheral blood. The receptors come from a man aged 35 to 55 with acute or convalescent COVID-19. CDR3s include the opening cysteine and the closing phenylalanine or tryptophan. A D gene is named only where the DNA matches it firmly. Part of the rows lack a size; the others show once, few, many or a class for expanded clones.

J	V	size	D	CDR3	DNA
TRBJ2-5	TRBV9	.	.	CASSVRGGETQYF	TGTGCCAGCAGCGTGAGGGGAGGCGAGACCCAGTACTTC
TRBJ2-3	TRBV7-2	.	.	CATGGSGADTQYF	TGTGCCACCGGGGGAAGTGGTGCAGATACGCAGTATTTT
TRBJ2-7	TRBV7-3	once	.	CASSLGHLYEQYF	TGTGCCAGCAGCTTAGGCCACCTCTACGAGCAGTACTTC
TRBJ1-6	TRBV24-1	.	.	CATRGAGANSPLHF	TGTGCCACCAGGGGGGCGGGGGCCAATTCACCCCTCCACTTT
TRBJ1-2	TRBV5-4	.	.	CASSLASDSRYGYTF	TGTGCCAGCAGCTTGGCCTCGGACAGCCGCTATGGCTACACCTTC
TRBJ2-1	TRBV5-1	.	TRBD2	CASRTTGTTSYNEQFF	TGCGCCAGCAGAACAACCGGGACTACGTCCTACAATGAGCAGTTCTTC
TRBJ1-1	TRBV25-1	.	.	CASSDYSGVRTEAFF	TGTGCCAGCAGTGATTACTCAGGGGTGAGAACTGAAGCTTTCTTT
TRBJ2-7	TRBV4-1	.	.	CASSQGGLGVYEQYF	TGCGCCAGCAGCCAAGGCGGCCTAGGCGTCTACGAGCAGTACTTC
TRBJ2-5	TRBV7-2	.	TRBD2	CASSLASGPQETQYF	TGTGCCAGCAGCTTGGCTAGCGGGCCGCAAGAGACCCAGTACTTC
TRBJ2-1	TRBV19	.	TRBD1	CASSVTGYNEQFF	TGTGCCAGTAGTGTGACAGGGTACAATGAGCAGTTCTTC
TRBJ2-3	TRBV20-1	.	.	CSARGTDTQYF	TGCAGTGCGAGGGGGACAGATACGCAGTATTTT
TRBJ1-1	TRBV5-6	.	.	CASSLSQTTEAFF	TGTGCCAGCAGCTTGTCACAGACAACTGAAGCTTTCTTT
TRBJ1-1	TRBV18	once	TRBD1	CASSPDRGLGTEAFF	TGTGCCAGCTCACCGGACAGGGGGCTGGGCACTGAAGCTTTCTTT
TRBJ1-5	TRBV5-1	.	.	CASSLEGVSNQPQHF	TGCGCCAGCAGCTTGGAGGGGGTTAGCAATCAGCCCCAGCATTTT
TRBJ2-1	TRBV19	.	.	CASREDSLYNEQFF	TGTGCCAGTAGGGAGGACAGTTTGTATAATGAGCAGTTCTTC
TRBJ2-7	TRBV5-1	once	.	CASSRTDSYEQYF	TGCGCCAGCAGCCGAACAGATTCCTACGAGCAGTACTTC
TRBJ2-7	TRBV19	.	TRBD1	CASSGRDSYYEQYF	TGTGCCAGTAGTGGACGGGACAGTTACTACGAGCAGTACTTC
TRBJ2-2	TRBV9	.	.	CASSPGDSTGELFF	TGTGCCAGCAGCCCCGGAGACAGCACCGGGGAGCTGTTTTTT
TRBJ1-2	TRBV5-1	.	TRBD1	CASSWTGGEAYGYTF	TGCGCCAGCAGCTGGACAGGGGGCGAGGCCTATGGCTACACCTTC
TRBJ1-4	TRBV7-6	.	.	CASSLEAATNEKLFF	TGTGCCAGCAGCTTAGAGGCGGCAACTAATGAAAAACTGTTTTTT
TRBJ1-2	TRBV12-3/TRBV12-4	.	.	CASSFPGAGGYTF	TGTGCCAGCAGTTTTCCCGGGGCGGGGGGCTACACCTTC
TRBJ1-1	TRBV4-1	.	TRBD1	CASSRGQGSLNTEAFF	TGCGCCAGCAGCCGCGGACAGGGGTCTTTGAACACTGAAGCTTTCTTT
TRBJ1-5	TRBV27	.	TRBD1	CASSFRGSNQPQHF	TGTGCCAGCAGTTTCAGGGGGAGCAATCAGCCCCAGCATTTT
TRBJ2-2	TRBV19	.	TRBD1	CAKPIRDRADLNTGELFF	TGTGCCAAACCGATCCGGGACAGGGCGGATTTGAACACCGGGGAGCTGTTTTTT
TRBJ1-1	TRBV30	.	.	CAWGLPTGRGTEAFF	TGTGCCTGGGGCCTCCCTACAGGGAGAGGGACTGAAGCTTTCTTT